This paragraph reports one T cell receptor (beta chain). This clonotype has just a few counts. Its antigen has not been determined. No qualities accompany the bases; no much larger clone lies one base away. The junction shows trimming of 6 bases on V and 4 bases on J, plus 15 bases between the germline ends. CDR1 and CDR2 are drawn from the germline V gene: MDHEN, SYDVKM. The CDR3 covers 15 residues, taking in both the cysteine and the phenylalanine. Only CDR3 DNA is held: 45 bases, read in frame from base 1. The sample comes from a study of identical twins listed by TCRdb under 2016. For the study in its entirety: TCR alpha and beta repertoires from monozygotic twins, unrelated adults of various ages and cord blood were deep-sequenced to test whether fetal clonotypes persist. Replicate twin experiments were performed at different times using different library preparation protocols to rule out contamination.

What the research found in general, with its limitations: A weaker excess of twin sharing was found in beta out-of-frame sequences because the signal-to-noise ratio was lowered by fewer shared sequences. Compared with coincidental sharing between unrelated individuals, an excess of low generation-probability sequences was observed among out-of-frame TCR alpha sequences shared between twins. Fewer insertions were carried by abundant cord blood beta clonotypes, a similar but weaker trend appeared in young adult naive repertoires, and no such trend appeared in memory repertoires. Out-of-frame TCR alpha sharing in monozygotic twins was systematically underestimated by recombination models, whereas sharing between unrelated individuals was in agreement with the recombination models. Because the same donors could not be followed over many years, the conclusions relied on cross-sectional statistical analysis. Invariant T cells such as MAIT and iNKT could partly confound zero-insertion analyses, although diverse VJ usage argued against such confounding for most clonotypes.

Only healthy Caucasian donors were included. Three pairs of female monozygotic twins, all aged about 18 to 30 years, made up the twin cohort. CD4+ and CD8+ T cell populations were isolated with positive isolation kits from Invitrogen. The method was 5' RACE. Sequencing was carried out with an Illumina HiSeq 2000. Template switching introduced a universal primer binding site; the final cDNA contained a unique molecular identifier, enabling accurate counting of TCR cDNA molecules. Specific primers in the conserved constant-segment region were used to synthesize first-strand cDNA for TCR alpha and beta chains. To control for contamination, each cDNA library was double barcoded with a SMART-Mk sample barcode plus Illumina barcodes. Two successive PCR steps introduced TruSeq adapter sequences along with Illumina sample barcodes. The TCR alpha and beta cDNA libraries were sequenced on the Illumina HiSeq platform using custom primers. On the authors' methods: MiGEC was used to process raw reads and extract unique molecular identifiers, and MiXCR was used to find CDR3 positions. Recombination models were inferred per individual with the repgenHMM and IGoR tools using an EM algorithm. The tcR package in R was used for shared clonotype analysis, with sharing normalized by the product of cloneset sizes. To study raw recombination without the effects of thymic and clonal selection, out-of-frame nonproductive sequences were analyzed. The public reads were run again by TCRdb, first through fastp at Q25 and then through MiXCR, and only productive beta chains were kept. When rows share a CDR3 protein, they turn into one entry using the most common DNA and genes. These V and J calls are TCRdb output, not the study's own analysis. Across this sample there are about 500,000 distinct CDR3 sequences, with around 15% seen only once. The top ten clonotypes cover more than 0.8% of the sample.

These same records also appear under a second study, on yellow fever vaccine responses in identical twins. According to the second study: According to the authors, in identical twins the way T cells responded to vaccination appeared partly convergent and partly personalized. In the study, vaccine-responding T cell clones were precisely tracked in identical twins.

Sequencing used CD4+ T cells sorted from blood. The rearranged chain carries TRBV28 and TRBJ2-2; perhaps TRBD1 is the D gene, with 6 bases matching. This clonotype was obtained from a woman aged 18 to 35 in good health. The sequenced DNA: TGTGCCAGCAGATCCCCGACAGGTATCACCGGGGAGCTGTTTTTT. Its translation reads: CASRSPTGITGELFF.